The 8 T cell receptor beta chains below were found in one sample sequenced in a study of blood T cell repertoires in COVID-19. TCRdb's table, derived via immunoSEQ multiplex PCR, lists solely in-frame clones and lacks some. The sample yields 140,000 to 150,000 clones, 80% seen once. Sequencing used peripheral blood. The receptors originated from a man between 65 and 85 years old who had recovered from COVID-19.

The chain links TRBV7-2 to TRBJ2-1; 9 bases line up with TRBD2. The CDR3 runs to 15 residues. CDR1 is SGHTA and CDR2 is FQGNSA in the germline V gene. With 6 bases clipped from V and 0 bases from J, the junction kept 3 bases outside the gene matches. Written as DNA, the CDR3 is TGTGCCAGCAGTCTAGCGGGGAGCTCCTACAATGAGCAGTTCTTC. This codes for CASSLAGSSYNEQFF.

V and J are TRBV5-1 and TRBJ1-2; 8 bases line up with TRBD1. The CDR3 consists of 16 residues. Germline trimming cut 0 bases from V and 6 bases from J; bases unmatched to any gene: 10. Germline V gene lookup returns CDR1 SGHRS and CDR2 YFSETQ. CDR3 sequence reads: CASSLGQGFGDNGYTF. CDR3 in DNA: TGCGCCAGCAGCTTGGGACAGGGGTTCGGTGATAATGGCTACACCTTC. Combining the CDR3 with reference TRBV5-1 and TRBJ1-2 gives the whole variable domain KAGVTQTPRYLIKTRGQQVTLSCSPISGHRSVSWYQQTPGQGLQFLFEYFSETQRNKGNFPGRFSGRQFSNSRSEMNVSTLELGDSALYLCASSLGQGFGDNGYTFGSGTRLTVV.

The genes are TRBV30 and TRBJ2-1; no firm D call. The germline V gene has CDR1 GTSNPN and CDR2 SVGIG (reference sequence). Trimming removed 1 base at V and 2 bases at J, with 6 bases between. The CDR3 has 13 residues. CDR3: CAWSAPTYNEQFF. Here the CDR3 DNA reads TGTGCCTGGAGTGCCCCCACCTACAATGAGCAGTTCTTC.

This clone was seen a single time. The J gene is TRBJ2-3, the V gene TRBV5-6; TRBD2 matches 8 bases. Germline V lookup: CDR1 SGHDT, CDR2 YYEEEE. This CDR3 spans 16 amino acids. The J segment lost 3 bases and the V segment lost 4 bases, leaving 10 bases of the junction unmatched. The CDR3 spells CASSARGGRTTDTQYF. CDR3 coding DNA: TGTGCCAGCAGCGCCCGGGGCGGGAGGACTACAGATACGCAGTATTTT.

For this clone: A read error may explain this, as a much larger clone is one base away. The rearrangement links TRBV27 to TRBJ2-7, with 10 bases lining up with TRBD2. V was pared by 5 bases and J by 5 bases, with 3 bases of the junction left unmatched. CDR1 is MNHEY and CDR2 is SMNVEV in the germline V gene (reference sequence). CDR3 length equals 13 residues. The CDR3 here is CASSLAGAHEQYF. CDR3 bases: TGTGCCAGCAGTCTAGCGGGAGCACACGAGCAGTACTTC.

V is TRBV3-1 (or the pseudogene TRBV3-2) and J is TRBJ2-4; 16 bases are a match to TRBD2. The V segment lost 5 bases and the J segment 9 bases; nucleotides outside the gene matches: 10. The CDR3 totals 17 residues. CDR1 and CDR2 (germline): LGHDT, YNNKEL (reference sequence). The CDR3 DNA sequence: TGTGCCAGCAGCATACGACCGGGACTAGCGGGAGGGGGCATTCAGTACTTC. Protein product: CASSIRPGLAGGGIQYF.

Details on this clone: This sample includes further DNA sequences coding for the same CDR3. V is TRBV15 and J is TRBJ2-7; no reliable D call. The CDR3 runs 13 residues. Deletions cut 0 bases from V and 0 bases from J, with 3 bases between. Germline CDR1 reads LNHNV; CDR2 reads YYDKDF (reference sequence). In DNA, the CDR3 is TGTGCCACCAGCAGAGATCTCTCCTACGAGCAGTACTTC. Its translation is CATSRDLSYEQYF. Using reference TRBV15 and TRBJ2-7 for the parts outside the CDR3, the full variable domain is DAMVIQNPRYQVTQFGKPVTLSCSQTLNHNVMYWYQQKSSQAPKLLFHYYDKDFNNEADTPDNFQSRRPNTSFCFLDIRSPGLGDTAMYLCATSRDLSYEQYFGPGTRLTVT.

This chain connects TRBV6-2 or TRBV6-3 to TRBJ2-5; D remains unclear. Germline CDR1 and CDR2: MNHEY and SVGEGT. The CDR3 length is 14 residues. V was cut by 6 bases and J by 7 bases, with 18 bases left in between. CDR3 residues: CASSPKTERGTQYF. The CDR3 DNA reads TGTGCCAGCAGCCCCAAGACCGAGCGAGGGACCCAGTACTTC.